This T cell receptor beta chain was captured by sequencing in a study of blood T cell repertoires in COVID-19. Study in general: Italy, Spain and the United States were the sources of the convalescent and acute COVID-19 samples. From T cells, B-cell-depleted T cells, or PBMCs came the material, which was cDNA or gDNA.

V gave up 2 bases and J gave up 7 bases, with 11 bases separating them. This CDR3 spans 13 amino acids. Germline values: CDR1 MNHEY, CDR2 SVGAGI. Authors' analysis steps: Amplifying reference gene primers gave estimates of nucleated cell counts. The method was immunoSEQ multiplex PCR; TCRdb's version includes in-frame clones alone and lacks a portion of them. The V and J calls and clone size are taken from that table; D and trimming were inferred from the DNA. The sample has fewer than 350,000 clones; 88% are singletons. This TCR was recovered from a man aged 18 to 29 with active or convalescent COVID-19. What was sequenced was peripheral blood. This chain joins TRBV6-5 and TRBJ1-2; possible D gene TRBD1, 6 bases. In nucleotides, the CDR3 is TGTGCCAGCAGTTACGGGGGGGGGCCTGGCTACACCTTC. This gives the protein CASSYGGGPGYTF.